What follows are 14 T cell receptor beta chains derived from one specimen sequenced in a study of T-cell memory formation after mild COVID-19 (dated by TCRdb to about 2021). Receptors were amplified or captured by 5' RACE. Sequencing was carried out with an Illumina NovaSeq 6000. TCRdb redid the processing of the public reads, applying fastp at Q25 and MiXCR, and retained in-frame beta chains. When rows share a CDR3 protein, they turn into one entry using the most common DNA and genes. The sample table contains fewer than 250,000 distinct CDR3 sequences; only one count was recorded for about 16% of them. The ten largest make up 2% to 2.5% of the sample. Sequenced: PBMCs or a T cell subset sorted from them (not recorded which). The source is an adult woman who had mild COVID-19 (a few samples of this study predate the infection). The sample titles of this study are shuffled in the database, so cell type and time point are left out; the donor was told from shared clones.

This clonotype was seen many times. The J gene is TRBJ2-3, the V gene TRBV4-2; 7 positions match TRBD1. CDR1 is LGHNA and CDR2 is YNFKEQ in the germline V gene. J was trimmed by 4 bases and V by 1 base; bases with no gene match: 5. CDR3 length equals 15 residues. The CDR3 DNA reads as TGTGCCAGCAGCCAAGTATCAGGGGGATCAGATACGCAGTATTTT. Its protein is CASSQVSGGSDTQYF.

This clonotype showed up just a few times. The chain joins TRBV10-3 to TRBJ1-1; possibly TRBD1 for D (5 bases). Trimming removed 4 bases from V and 1 base from J, with 7 bases in between. CDR3 length: 13 amino acids. Germline V lookup: CDR1 ENHRY, CDR2 SYGVKD. The CDR3 coding sequence is TGTGCCATCAGTGTGCAGGGGAACACTGAAGCTTTCTTT. It codes for CAISVQGNTEAFF.

J is TRBJ1-2 and V is TRBV29-1, with D maybe TRBD1 (5 bases). This CDR3 has 14 amino acids. The germline gives CDR1 SQVTM, CDR2 ANQGSEA. V lost 5 bases to trimming and J lost 2 bases, with 15 bases between them. The chain's CDR3 is CSVKGGGWNYGYTF. The CDR3, as DNA: TGCAGCGTTAAGGGTGGGGGGTGGAACTATGGCTACACCTTC.

This clonotype has a count of ten or more. J is TRBJ2-1 and V is TRBV12-3 or TRBV12-4, with D perhaps being TRBD1 or TRBD2 (5 bases each). This CDR3 contains 15 residues. V was shortened by 3 bases and J by 9 bases, with 18 bases between the two germline ends. The CDR3 nucleotides read TGTGCCAGCAGTTTTCAGCTAGACCTGAGGGGTGAGCAGTTCTTC. Translated, it gives CASSFQLDLRGEQFF.

This clonotype was found many times. The rearrangement joins TRBV29-1 to TRBJ1-5, with D unresolved. Germline CDR1 and CDR2: SQVTM and ANQGSEA. V was cut by 5 bases and J by 3 bases, with 11 bases left in between. CDR3 size: 13 residues. The CDR3 reads CSVRQGLNQPQHF. CDR3 sequence (DNA): TGCAGCGTTAGACAAGGTCTCAATCAGCCCCAGCATTTT.

The chain recombines TRBV6-2 or TRBV6-3 with TRBJ1-1; TRBD1 matches at 9 bases. Per germline, CDR1 MNHEY and CDR2 SVGEGT. The CDR3 runs 17 residues. The J segment lost 4 bases and the V segment lost 0 bases, leaving 9 bases of the junction unmatched. CDR3 bases: TGTGCCAGCAGTTACTCGATGACAGGGGGTCCGCTCACTGAAGCTTTCTTT. Translation: CASSYSMTGGPLTEAFF.

This clonotype has just a few counts. V and J are TRBV10-3 and TRBJ2-7; 9 bases line up with TRBD2. The germline gives CDR1 ENHRY, CDR2 SYGVKD. V shed 4 bases, J shed 0 bases, and the junction held 4 bases outside the gene matches. This CDR3 has 15 residues. The chain's CDR3 is CAISGSGGPSYEQYF. DNA for the CDR3: TGTGCCATCAGTGGTAGCGGGGGACCCTCCTACGAGCAGTACTTC.

In this sample, this clonotype turned up many times. The CDR3: CASSSTGPGEAFF. In DNA, the CDR3 is TGTGCCAGCAGTTCAACAGGGCCCGGGGAAGCTTTCTTT. The chain links TRBV6-5 to TRBJ1-1; tentatively, D is TRBD1 (6 bases). There are 13 residues in the CDR3. CDR1 and CDR2 (germline): MNHEY, SVGAGI. V lost 4 bases and J 8 bases, leaving 14 bases between the germline ends.

In its sample, this clonotype was seen a few times. The chain recombines TRBV9 with TRBJ2-1; 9 positions match TRBD1. V lost 0 bases to trimming and J lost 9 bases; unmatched junction nucleotides: 7. Germline V gene lookup returns CDR1 SGDLS and CDR2 YYNGEE. The CDR3 is made up of 15 amino acids. CDR3 sequence reads: CASSVAGTGMAEQFF. The CDR3 bases are TGTGCCAGCAGCGTAGCCGGGACAGGGATGGCTGAGCAGTTCTTC.

This clonotype appeared a few times. V is TRBV12-3 or TRBV12-4 and J is TRBJ2-3; D is undetermined. The ends were cut back, 7 bases at V and 3 bases at J, with 5 bases in the middle. This CDR3 region has 11 residues. CDR3 bases: TGTGCCAGCACCCAGACAGATACGCAGTATTTT. This gives the protein CASTQTDTQYF.

This clonotype was counted only a few times. V is TRBV12-3 or TRBV12-4 and J is TRBJ1-5; 10 nucleotides line up with TRBD1. This CDR3 is built from 16 residues. V gave up 5 bases and J gave up 5 bases; unmatched junction bases: 9. The CDR3 DNA follows: TGTGCCAGCAGTGCTACCGGGACAGGGGTGTATCAGCCCCAGCATTTT. It codes for CASSATGTGVYQPQHF.

This clonotype was recorded a few times. The genes are TRBV2 and TRBJ2-1; maybe TRBD1 (6 bases). Germline CDR1 reads SNHLY; CDR2 reads FYNNEI. Between the trimmed V and J ends, which lost 7 bases and 2 bases, there was a span of 15 bases. This CDR3 region has 15 residues. The CDR3 loop is CASITDSSTYNEQFF. In DNA, the CDR3 is TGTGCCAGCATCACGGACAGTTCTACCTACAATGAGCAGTTCTTC.

This clonotype turned up a few times. This chain connects TRBV10-3 to TRBJ2-7; weak D call: TRBD2 (5 bases). The CDR3 loop spans 13 amino acids. V lost 0 bases, J lost 5 bases, and 8 bases lay in between. Per the germline V gene, CDR1 is ENHRY and CDR2 is SYGVKD. Here the CDR3 reads CAISESGIDEQYF. The CDR3 DNA follows: TGTGCCATCAGTGAGTCCGGGATCGACGAGCAGTACTTC.

The chain carries TRBV25-1 and TRBJ2-3; D unresolved. V lost 3 bases, J lost 2 bases, and 12 bases lay in between. Germline V gene lookup returns CDR1 MGHDK and CDR2 SYGVNS. CDR3 length: 15 residues. The CDR3 protein is CASSDAETFTDTQYF. For the CDR3, the DNA is TGTGCCAGCAGTGACGCGGAGACCTTCACAGATACGCAGTATTTT.